The clone carrying this T cell receptor beta chain came up a few times. Mismatch with germline at one junction end may stem from a read error. This specimen belongs to a study of blood T cell repertoires in COVID-19. In the study overall: Sites in the United States, Italy and Spain provided acute and convalescent COVID-19 samples. PBMCs, B-cell-depleted T cells, or T cells were the source of the cDNA or gDNA that made up the material.

Study processing details: Reference gene primer amplification gave estimated nucleated cell counts. Libraries were prepared by immunoSEQ multiplex PCR; TCRdb keeps only in-frame clonotypes and omits some of them. For V, J and clone size, that table is used; D and trimming come from the DNA. The sample lists approximately 99,000 clones, 70% to 85% seen once, with roughly 2% in the top ten. The CDR3 extends over 13 amino acids. This chain uses TRBV12-3 or TRBV12-4 with TRBJ2-5, with 11 bases identical to TRBD2. Material for sequencing was peripheral blood. The sequence derives from a woman aged 40 to 50 with acute or convalescent COVID-19. CDR3 residues: CASRLAGGETQYF. The CDR3 coding sequence is TGTGCCAGCAGATTAGCGGGGGGGGAGACCCAGTACTTC.